This is a list of T cell receptor beta chains from one sample in a study of beta chain features in type 1 diabetes. The data were produced by immunoSEQ multiplex PCR, yet TCRdb's version contains in-frame clones alone and is incomplete. In the table there are about 42,000 clones, approximately 53% of which are singletons. The sequencing input was stem cell memory CD4+ T cells from blood. These TCRs come from a woman under 40 in good health. The CDR3 runs from the conserved cysteine through the conserved F or W. Fields, in order: clone size, V gene, J gene, CDR3 length, D gene, CDR3 DNA, CDR3 protein. The D gene is left open where the match is weak. The size entry is marked missing in some rows and otherwise reads once, few, many or a size class.

few	TRBV28	TRBJ1-5	15	TRBD1	TGTGCCAGCAGTTTAAACAGGGGACCTGGCCAGCCCCAGCATTTT	CASSLNRGPGQPQHF
NA	TRBV28	TRBJ2-1	15	TRBD2	TGTGCCAGCAGTTCTAGCGGGAGCTCCTACAATGAGCAGTTCTTC	CASSSSGSSYNEQFF
few	TRBV25-1	TRBJ1-6	13	TRBD1	TGTGCCAGCCGGTGGACAGGGACCTCACCCCTCCACTTT	CASRWTGTSPLHF
few	TRBV18	TRBJ2-5	13	NA	TGTGCCAGCTCACCGTCGTTCCAAGAGACCCAGTACTTC	CASSPSFQETQYF
NA	TRBV2	TRBJ2-7	15	NA	TGTGCCAGCAGTGTTGACAGGTTAACACTCTACGAGCAGTACTTC	CASSVDRLTLYEQYF
NA	TRBV28	TRBJ1-1	14	TRBD1	TGTGCCAGCAGTTCGACAGGGGGCCACACTGAAGCTTTCTTT	CASSSTGGHTEAFF
NA	TRBV4-3	TRBJ2-5	14	NA	TGCGCCAGCAGCCAAGCGAGGCCCCCTGAGACCCAGTACTTC	CASSQARPPETQYF
few	TRBV7-2	TRBJ1-2	13	NA	TGTGCCAGCAGAGCCGGGACACCTTATGGCTACACCTTC	CASRAGTPYGYTF
NA	TRBV7-8	TRBJ2-2	17	TRBD2	TGTGCCAGCAGCGCATTGGGGCTAGCGGGAGGCACCGGGGAGCTGTTTTTT	CASSALGLAGGTGELFF
NA	TRBV27	TRBJ2-5	13	NA	TGTGCCAGCAGTCAAAGGCGGGAAGAGACCCAGTACTTC	CASSQRREETQYF
NA	TRBV27	TRBJ2-7	18	TRBD2	TGTGCCAGCAGCCCTTTGGGCCCTTTTTCTAGCGGGTTCGACGAGCAGTACTTC	CASSPLGPFSSGFDEQYF
NA	TRBV5-1	TRBJ2-3	15	NA	TGCGCCAGCAGCTTGGGGAGGGTAGGAACAGATACGCAGTATTTT	CASSLGRVGTDTQYF
few	TRBV29-1	TRBJ2-1	14	TRBD1	TGCAGCGCTGGGACAGGGGGCGCCTACAATGAGCAGTTCTTC	CSAGTGGAYNEQFF
NA	TRBV10-3	TRBJ2-1	14	TRBD2	TGTGCCATCAGTCTAGCGGGAACCGACAATGAGCAGTTCTTC	CAISLAGTDNEQFF
few	TRBV7-9	TRBJ1-1	15	NA	TGTGCCAGCAGCTTAGTCTCCGGACAGAACACTGAAGCTTTCTTT	CASSLVSGQNTEAFF
NA	TRBV2	TRBJ1-2	13	NA	TGTGCCAGCAGTGATCAGGGATACTATGGCTACACCTTC	CASSDQGYYGYTF
NA	TRBV11-1	TRBJ2-7	15	TRBD1	TGTGCCAGCAGCACCCGGGACAGGGACCCCTACGAGCAGTACTTC	CASSTRDRDPYEQYF
few	TRBV28	TRBJ2-7	14	TRBD1	TGTGCCAGCAGTTTACGGGACAGGGCCCACGAGCAGTACTTC	CASSLRDRAHEQYF
once	TRBV19	TRBJ1-1	13	NA	TGTGCCAGTAGTGACAGAGGTTACACTGAAGCTTTCTTT	CASSDRGYTEAFF
NA	TRBV28	TRBJ1-2	13	NA	TGTGCCACACAGATGGATTCCGACTATGGCTACACCTTC	CATQMDSDYGYTF
NA	TRBV27	TRBJ1-4	15	NA	TGTGCCAGCAGTTCTTTGGGGGCCGAGGATGAAAAACTGTTTTTT	CASSSLGAEDEKLFF
NA	TRBV23-1	TRBJ2-7	16	TRBD2	TGCGCCAGCAGTCAATCTGGGCGGGAGAACGTCTACGAGCAGTACTTC	CASSQSGRENVYEQYF
NA	TRBV11-3	TRBJ2-3	17	TRBD2	TGTGCCAGCAGCTTAGGACTAGCGGACTCTAGCACAGATACGCAGTATTTT	CASSLGLADSSTDTQYF
NA	TRBV5-1	TRBJ1-1	15	NA	TGCGCCAGCAGCCCCGGAGGGGAAATGAACACTGAAGCTTTCTTT	CASSPGGEMNTEAFF
few	TRBV29-1	TRBJ2-7	12	TRBD1	TGCAGCGTTGGTCCAGGGGGCAACGAGCAGTACTTC	CSVGPGGNEQYF
few	TRBV28	TRBJ2-3	17	TRBD2	TGTGCCAGCAGTTCCCCCCCCGGGGGGGCCGTTTTAGATACGCAGTATTTT	CASSSPPGGAVLDTQYF
NA	TRBV5-4	TRBJ2-6	16	NA	TGTGCCAGCAGCTCCGGTTATTTCGCTGGGGCCAACGTCCTGACTTTC	CASSSGYFAGANVLTF
NA	TRBV5-1	TRBJ2-2	15	TRBD2	TGCGCCAGCAGCTGGGCTAGCGGATACACCGGGGAGCTGTTTTTT	CASSWASGYTGELFF
few	TRBV4-1	TRBJ2-1	17	NA	TGCGCCAGCAGCCAAGTTTTTGGCGGGGCCTCCTACAATGAGCAGTTCTTC	CASSQVFGGASYNEQFF
NA	TRBV29-1	TRBJ2-1	17	TRBD2	TGCAGCGCCATTGGGACTAGCGGGAGATACGCTTACAATGAGCAGTTCTTC	CSAIGTSGRYAYNEQFF
NA	TRBV19	TRBJ2-1	15	NA	TGTGCCAGTAGTACTCTCGGTAGCTCCTACAATGAGCAGTTCTTC	CASSTLGSSYNEQFF
NA	TRBV28	TRBJ2-7	16	NA	TGTGCCAGCAGTAAGGGTCCGAGGGCTGGAATCTACGAGCAGTACTTC	CASSKGPRAGIYEQYF
NA	TRBV11-2	TRBJ2-7	15	NA	TGTGCCAGCAGCTTCCCTCAGGGAAGCTCCTACGAGCAGTACTTC	CASSFPQGSSYEQYF
NA	TRBV6-6	TRBJ2-7	15	NA	TGTGCCAGCAGTTACTCAAGACTCGGAGCCTACGAGCAGTACTTC	CASSYSRLGAYEQYF
NA	TRBV5-1	TRBJ2-5	15	TRBD1	TGCGCCAGCAGCCGTGACAGGGGGCCGGTAGAGACCCAGTACTTC	CASSRDRGPVETQYF
few	TRBV6-4	TRBJ2-1	15	TRBD2	TGTGCCAGCAGAGCCGGACTAGCGGGTTACAATGAGCAGTTCTTC	CASRAGLAGYNEQFF